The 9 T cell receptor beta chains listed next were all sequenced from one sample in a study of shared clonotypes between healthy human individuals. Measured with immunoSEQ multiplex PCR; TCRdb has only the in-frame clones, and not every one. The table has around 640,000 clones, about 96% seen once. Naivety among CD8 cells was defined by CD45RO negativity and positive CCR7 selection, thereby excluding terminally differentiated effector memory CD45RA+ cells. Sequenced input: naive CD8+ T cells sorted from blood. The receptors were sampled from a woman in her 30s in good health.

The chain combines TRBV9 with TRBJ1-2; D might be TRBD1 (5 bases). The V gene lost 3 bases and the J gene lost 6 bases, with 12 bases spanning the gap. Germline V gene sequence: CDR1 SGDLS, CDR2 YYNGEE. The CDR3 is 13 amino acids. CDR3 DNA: TGTGCCAGCAGCGCGGGGGGGTCGGATGGCTACACCTTC. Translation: CASSAGGSDGYTF.

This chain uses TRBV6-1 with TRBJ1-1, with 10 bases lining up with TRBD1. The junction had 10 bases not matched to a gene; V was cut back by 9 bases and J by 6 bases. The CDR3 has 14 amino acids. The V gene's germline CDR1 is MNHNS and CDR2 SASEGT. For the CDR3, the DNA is TGTGCCAGTACCCTGCGACAGGGGGCTGCTGAAGCTTTCTTT. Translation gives CASTLRQGAAEAFF.

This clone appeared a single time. This chain's CDR3 is CASSDPVARGGYTF. CDR3 DNA: TGTGCCAGCAGCGACCCGGTCGCCCGGGGGGGCTACACCTTC. This sequence joins TRBV7-9 and TRBJ1-2, with D possibly matching TRBD1 (5 bases). Per germline, CDR1 SEHNR and CDR2 FQNEAQ (reference sequence). The CDR3 contains 14 residues. Trimming stripped 5 bases from V and 8 bases from J, with 18 bases between.

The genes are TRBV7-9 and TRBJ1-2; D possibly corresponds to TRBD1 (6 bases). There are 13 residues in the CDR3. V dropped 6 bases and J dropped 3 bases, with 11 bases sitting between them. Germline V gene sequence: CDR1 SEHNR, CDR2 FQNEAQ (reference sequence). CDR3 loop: CASRRTVDYGYTF. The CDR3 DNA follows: TGTGCCAGCAGGAGGACAGTGGACTATGGCTACACCTTC.

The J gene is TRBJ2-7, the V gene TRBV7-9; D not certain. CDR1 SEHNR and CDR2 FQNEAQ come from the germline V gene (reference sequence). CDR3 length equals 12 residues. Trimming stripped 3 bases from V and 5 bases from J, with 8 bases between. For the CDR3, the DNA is TGTGCCAGCAGCTTGAATGATAACGAGCAGTACTTC. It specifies CASSLNDNEQYF.

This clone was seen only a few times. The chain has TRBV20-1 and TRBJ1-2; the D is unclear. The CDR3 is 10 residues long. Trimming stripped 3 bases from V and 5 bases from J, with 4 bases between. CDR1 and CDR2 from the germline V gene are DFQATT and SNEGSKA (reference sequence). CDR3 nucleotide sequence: TGCAGTGCTAGTGCTTATGGCTACACCTTC. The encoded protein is CSASAYGYTF.

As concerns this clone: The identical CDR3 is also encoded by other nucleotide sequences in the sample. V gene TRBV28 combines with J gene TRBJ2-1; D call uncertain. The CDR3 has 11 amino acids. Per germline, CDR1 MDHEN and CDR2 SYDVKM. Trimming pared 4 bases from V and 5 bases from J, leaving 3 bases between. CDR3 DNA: TGTGCCAGCAGTTCGAACAATGAGCAGTTCTTC. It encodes CASSSNNEQFF.

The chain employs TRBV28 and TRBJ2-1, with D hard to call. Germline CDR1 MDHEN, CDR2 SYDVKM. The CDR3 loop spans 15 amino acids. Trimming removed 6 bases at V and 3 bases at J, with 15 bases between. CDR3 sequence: CASSLNDPYYNEQFF. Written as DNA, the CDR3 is TGTGCCAGCAGCCTCAATGACCCCTACTACAATGAGCAGTTCTTC.

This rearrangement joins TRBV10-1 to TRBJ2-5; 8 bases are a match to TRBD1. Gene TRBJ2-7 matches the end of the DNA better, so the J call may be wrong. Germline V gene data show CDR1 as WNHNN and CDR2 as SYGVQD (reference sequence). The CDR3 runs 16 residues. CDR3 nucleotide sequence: TGCGCCAGCAGTGAGTCGGAACAGGGGGACTTCCACGAGCAGTACTTC. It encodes CASSESEQGDFHEQYF.